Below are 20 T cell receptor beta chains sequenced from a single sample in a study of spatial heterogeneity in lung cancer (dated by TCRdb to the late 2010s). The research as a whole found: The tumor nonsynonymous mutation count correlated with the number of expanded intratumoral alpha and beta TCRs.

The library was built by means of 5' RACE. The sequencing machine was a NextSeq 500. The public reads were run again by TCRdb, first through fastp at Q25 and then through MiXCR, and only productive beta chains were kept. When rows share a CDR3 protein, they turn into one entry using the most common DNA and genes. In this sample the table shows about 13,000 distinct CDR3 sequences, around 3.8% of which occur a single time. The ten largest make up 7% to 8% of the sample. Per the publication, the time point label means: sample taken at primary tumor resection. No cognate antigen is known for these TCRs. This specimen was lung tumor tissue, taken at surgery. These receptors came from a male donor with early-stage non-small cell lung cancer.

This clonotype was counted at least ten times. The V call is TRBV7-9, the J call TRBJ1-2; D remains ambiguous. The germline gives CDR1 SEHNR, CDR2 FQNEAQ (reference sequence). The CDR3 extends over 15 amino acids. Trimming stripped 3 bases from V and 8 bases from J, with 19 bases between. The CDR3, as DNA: TGTGCCAGCAGCTTCGAGGCGGAGGCGCTGGGCGGCTACACCTTC. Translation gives CASSFEAEALGGYTF.

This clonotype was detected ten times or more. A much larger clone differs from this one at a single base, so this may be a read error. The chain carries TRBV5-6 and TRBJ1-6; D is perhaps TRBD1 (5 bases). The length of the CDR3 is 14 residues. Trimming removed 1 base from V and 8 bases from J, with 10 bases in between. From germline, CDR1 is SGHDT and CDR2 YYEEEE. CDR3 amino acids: CASSLRRGDSPLHF. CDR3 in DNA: TGTGCCAGCAGCTTGAGACGGGGGGATTCACCCCTCCACTTT.

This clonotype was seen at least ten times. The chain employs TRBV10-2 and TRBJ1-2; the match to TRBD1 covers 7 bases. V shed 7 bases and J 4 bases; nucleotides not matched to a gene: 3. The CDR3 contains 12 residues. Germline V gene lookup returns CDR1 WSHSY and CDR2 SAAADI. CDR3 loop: CASTGGSYGYTF. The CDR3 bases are TGCGCCAGCACAGGGGGGAGCTATGGCTACACCTTC.

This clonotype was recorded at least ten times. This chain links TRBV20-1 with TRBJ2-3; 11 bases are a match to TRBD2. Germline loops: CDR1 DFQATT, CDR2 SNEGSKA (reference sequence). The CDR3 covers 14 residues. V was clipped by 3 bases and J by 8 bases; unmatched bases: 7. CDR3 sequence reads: CSARGETSGVTQYF. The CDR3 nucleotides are TGCAGTGCTAGGGGGGAGACTAGCGGGGTTACGCAGTATTTT.

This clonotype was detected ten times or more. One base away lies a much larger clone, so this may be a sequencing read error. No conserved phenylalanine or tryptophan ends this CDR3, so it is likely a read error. In DNA, the CDR3 is TGCAGTGTAGGGCGGGATGGGTACCCCCAAGAGACCCAGTACTCC. This sequence encodes CSVGRDGYPQETQYS. The chain employs TRBV20-1 and TRBJ2-5; D is perhaps TRBD2 (6 bases). Trimming left V 7 bases short and J 1 base short, with 19 bases between. Germline CDR1 and CDR2: DFQATT and SNEGSKA (reference sequence). CDR3 size: 15 residues.

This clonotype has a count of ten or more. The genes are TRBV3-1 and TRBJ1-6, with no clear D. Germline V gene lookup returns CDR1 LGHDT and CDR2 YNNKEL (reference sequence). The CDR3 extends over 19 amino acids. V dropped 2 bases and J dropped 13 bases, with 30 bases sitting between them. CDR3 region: CASSQRLGPLCQRLGPLHF. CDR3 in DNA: TGTGCCAGCAGCCAAAGGCTGGGCCCCCTCTGCCAAAGGCTGGGTCCCCTCCACTTT.

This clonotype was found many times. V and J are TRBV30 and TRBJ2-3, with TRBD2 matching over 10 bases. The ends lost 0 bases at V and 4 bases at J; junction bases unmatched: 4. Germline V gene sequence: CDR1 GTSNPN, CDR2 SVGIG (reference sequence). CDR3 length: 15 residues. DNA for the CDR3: TGTGCCTGGAGTGTTGAACTAGCGGGACCAGATACGCAGTATTTT. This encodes CAWSVELAGPDTQYF.

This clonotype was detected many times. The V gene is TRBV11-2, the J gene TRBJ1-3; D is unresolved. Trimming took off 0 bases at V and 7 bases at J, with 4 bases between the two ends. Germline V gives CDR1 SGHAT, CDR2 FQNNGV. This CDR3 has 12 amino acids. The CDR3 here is CASSLDLNTIYF. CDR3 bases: TGTGCCAGCAGCTTAGACCTCAACACCATATATTTT.

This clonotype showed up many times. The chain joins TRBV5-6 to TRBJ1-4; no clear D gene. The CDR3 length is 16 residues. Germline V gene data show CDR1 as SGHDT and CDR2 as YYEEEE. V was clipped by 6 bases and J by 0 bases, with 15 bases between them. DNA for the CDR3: TGTGCCAGCACTCCAGGCCCCGGGGCAACTAATGAAAAACTGTTTTTT. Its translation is CASTPGPGATNEKLFF.

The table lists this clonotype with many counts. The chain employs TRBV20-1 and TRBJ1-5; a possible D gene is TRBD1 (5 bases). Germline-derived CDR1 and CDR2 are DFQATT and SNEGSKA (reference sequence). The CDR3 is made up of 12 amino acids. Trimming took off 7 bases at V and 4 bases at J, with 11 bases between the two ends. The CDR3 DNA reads TGCAGTGTGGGGGTTGGTAATCAGCCCCAGCATTTT. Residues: CSVGVGNQPQHF.

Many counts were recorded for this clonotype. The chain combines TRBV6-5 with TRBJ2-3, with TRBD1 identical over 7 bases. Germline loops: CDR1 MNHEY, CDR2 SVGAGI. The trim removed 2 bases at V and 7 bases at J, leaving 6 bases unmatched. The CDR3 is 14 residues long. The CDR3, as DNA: TGTGCCAGCAGTTACAGGGGGCAACGGAATACGCAGTATTTT. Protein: CASSYRGQRNTQYF.

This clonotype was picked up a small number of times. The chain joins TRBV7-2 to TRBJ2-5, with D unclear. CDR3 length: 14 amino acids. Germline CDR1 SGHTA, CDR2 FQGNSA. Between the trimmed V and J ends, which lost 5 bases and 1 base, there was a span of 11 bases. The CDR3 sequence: CASSLTTRQETQYF. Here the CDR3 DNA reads TGTGCCAGCAGCCTCACCACCCGCCAAGAGACCCAGTACTTC. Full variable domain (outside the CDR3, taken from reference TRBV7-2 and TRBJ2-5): GAGVSQSPSNKVTEKGKDVELRCDPISGHTALYWYRQSLGQGLEFLIYFQGNSAPDKSGLPSDRFSAERTGGSVSTLTIQRTQQEDSAVYLCASSLTTRQETQYFGPGTRLLVL.

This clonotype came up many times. This CDR3 is CASRPGQGLAGELFF. In nucleotides, the CDR3 is TGTGCCAGCAGGCCGGGACAGGGCTTGGCCGGGGAGCTGTTTTTT. J is TRBJ2-2 and V is TRBV27; 9 bases line up with TRBD1. With V trimmed by 6 bases and J by 6 bases, 8 bases remained unmatched. Looked up from germline, CDR1 is MNHEY and CDR2 is SMNVEV (reference sequence). This CDR3 has 15 amino acids.

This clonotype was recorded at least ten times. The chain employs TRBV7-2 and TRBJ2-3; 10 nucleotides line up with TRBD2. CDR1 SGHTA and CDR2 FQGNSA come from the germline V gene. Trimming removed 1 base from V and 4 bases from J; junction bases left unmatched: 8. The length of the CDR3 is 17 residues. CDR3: CASSLVLSGGAPDTQYF. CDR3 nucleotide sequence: TGTGCCAGCAGCTTAGTTTTGAGCGGGGGGGCCCCAGATACGCAGTATTTT.

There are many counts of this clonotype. This chain's CDR3 is CSALQGKGDAFF. Here the CDR3 DNA reads TGCAGTGCGTTACAGGGAAAAGGGGACGCTTTCTTT. The J gene is TRBJ1-1, the V gene TRBV20-1; D perhaps matches TRBD1 (6 bases). V lost 6 bases and J lost 11, with 19 bases in between. This CDR3 has 12 amino acids. Germline-derived CDR1 and CDR2 are DFQATT and SNEGSKA (reference sequence).

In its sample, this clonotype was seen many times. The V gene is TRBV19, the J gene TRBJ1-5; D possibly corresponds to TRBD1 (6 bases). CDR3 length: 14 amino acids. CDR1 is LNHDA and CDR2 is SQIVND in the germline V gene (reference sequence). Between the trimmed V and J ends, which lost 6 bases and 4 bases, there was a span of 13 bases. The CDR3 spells CASRATGANQPQHF. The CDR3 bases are TGTGCCAGTAGGGCGACAGGCGCTAATCAGCCCCAGCATTTT. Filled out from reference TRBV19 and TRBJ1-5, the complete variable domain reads DGGITQSPKYLFRKEGQNVTLSCEQNLNHDAMYWYRQDPGQGLRLIYYSQIVNDFQKGDIAEGYSVSREKKESFPLTVTSAQKNPTAFYLCASRATGANQPQHFGDGTRLSIL.

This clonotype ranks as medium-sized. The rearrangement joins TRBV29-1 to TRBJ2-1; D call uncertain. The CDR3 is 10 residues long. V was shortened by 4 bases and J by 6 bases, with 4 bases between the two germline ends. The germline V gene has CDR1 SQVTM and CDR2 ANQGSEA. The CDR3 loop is CSVAGNEQFF. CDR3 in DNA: TGCAGCGTTGCGGGCAATGAGCAGTTCTTC.

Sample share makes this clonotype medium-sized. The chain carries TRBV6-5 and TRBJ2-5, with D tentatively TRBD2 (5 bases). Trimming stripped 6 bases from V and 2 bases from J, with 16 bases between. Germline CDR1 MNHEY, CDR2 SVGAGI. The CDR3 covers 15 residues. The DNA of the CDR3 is TGTGCCAGCAGGACCGGGATTAGTCGTCAAGAGACCCAGTACTTC. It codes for CASRTGISRQETQYF.

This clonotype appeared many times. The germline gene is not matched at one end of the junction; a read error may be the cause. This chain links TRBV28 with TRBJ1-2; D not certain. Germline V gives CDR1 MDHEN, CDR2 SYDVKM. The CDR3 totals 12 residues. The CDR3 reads CAGQSEFYGDTF. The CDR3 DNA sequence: TGTGCCGGCCAATCAGAGTTCTATGGCGACACCTTC.

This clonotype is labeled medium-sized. CDR3 coding DNA: TGCGCCAGCAGCCAAGAATTGTTAGGGGAAGAGACCCAGTACTTC. It codes for CASSQELLGEETQYF. The V call is TRBV4-1, the J call TRBJ2-5; D may be TRBD1 (5 bases). V lost 0 bases and J lost 3, with 11 bases in between. This CDR3 comprises 15 residues. Germline CDR1 and CDR2: MGHRA and YSYEKL.